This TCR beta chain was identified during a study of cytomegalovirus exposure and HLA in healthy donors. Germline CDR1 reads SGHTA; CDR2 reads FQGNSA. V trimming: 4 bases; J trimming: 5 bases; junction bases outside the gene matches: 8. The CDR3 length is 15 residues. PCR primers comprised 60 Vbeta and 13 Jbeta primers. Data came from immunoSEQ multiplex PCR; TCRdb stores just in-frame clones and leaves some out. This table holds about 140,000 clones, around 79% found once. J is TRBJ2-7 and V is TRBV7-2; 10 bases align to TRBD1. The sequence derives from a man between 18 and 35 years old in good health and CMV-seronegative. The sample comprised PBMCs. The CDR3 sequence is CASSSRDRGLNEQYF. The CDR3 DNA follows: TGTGCCAGCAGCTCCAGGGACAGGGGACTAAACGAGCAGTACTTC.